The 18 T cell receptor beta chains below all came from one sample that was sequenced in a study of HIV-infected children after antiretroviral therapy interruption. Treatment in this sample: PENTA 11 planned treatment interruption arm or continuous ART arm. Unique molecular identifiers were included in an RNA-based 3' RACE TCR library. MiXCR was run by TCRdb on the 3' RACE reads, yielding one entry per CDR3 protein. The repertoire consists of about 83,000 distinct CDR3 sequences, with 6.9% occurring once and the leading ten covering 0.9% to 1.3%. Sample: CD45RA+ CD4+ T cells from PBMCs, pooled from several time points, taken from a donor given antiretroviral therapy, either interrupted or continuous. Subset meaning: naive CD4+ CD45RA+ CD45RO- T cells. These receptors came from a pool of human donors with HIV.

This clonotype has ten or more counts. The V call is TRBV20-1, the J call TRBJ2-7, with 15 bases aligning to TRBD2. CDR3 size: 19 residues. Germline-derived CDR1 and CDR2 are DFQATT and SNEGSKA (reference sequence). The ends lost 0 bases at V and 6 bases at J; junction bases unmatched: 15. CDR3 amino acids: CSARDPGLAGGSIGSEQYF. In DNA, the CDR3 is TGCAGTGCTAGAGACCCGGGACTAGCGGGAGGCAGTATTGGGAGCGAGCAGTACTTC.

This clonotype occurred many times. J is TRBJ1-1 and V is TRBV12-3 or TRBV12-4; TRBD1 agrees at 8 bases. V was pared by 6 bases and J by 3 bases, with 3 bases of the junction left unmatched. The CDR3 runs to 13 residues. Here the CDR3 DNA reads TGTGCCAGCAGCCAGGGGGCTCACACTGAAGCTTTCTTT. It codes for CASSQGAHTEAFF.

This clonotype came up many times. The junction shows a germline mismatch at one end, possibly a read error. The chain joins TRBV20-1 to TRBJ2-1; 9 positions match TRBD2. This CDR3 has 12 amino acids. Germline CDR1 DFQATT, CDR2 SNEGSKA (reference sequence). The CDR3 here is CSAREQRGAPLF. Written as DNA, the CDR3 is TGCAGTGCTAGAGAACAGCGGGGGGCCCCACTCTTC.

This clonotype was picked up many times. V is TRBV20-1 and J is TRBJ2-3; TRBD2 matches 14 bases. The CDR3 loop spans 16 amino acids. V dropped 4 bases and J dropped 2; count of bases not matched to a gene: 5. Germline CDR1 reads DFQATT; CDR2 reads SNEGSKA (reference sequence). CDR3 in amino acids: CSANGLAGGTTDTQYF. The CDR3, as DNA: TGCAGTGCTAATGGACTAGCGGGGGGTACCACAGATACGCAGTATTTT.

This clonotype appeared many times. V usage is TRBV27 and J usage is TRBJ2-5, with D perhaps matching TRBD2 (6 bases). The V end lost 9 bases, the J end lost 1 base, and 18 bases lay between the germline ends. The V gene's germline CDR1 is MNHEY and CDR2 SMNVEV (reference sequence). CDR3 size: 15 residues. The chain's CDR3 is CASRRAGIAQETQYF. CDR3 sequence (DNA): TGTGCCAGTCGGAGGGCAGGGATAGCCCAAGAGACCCAGTACTTC.

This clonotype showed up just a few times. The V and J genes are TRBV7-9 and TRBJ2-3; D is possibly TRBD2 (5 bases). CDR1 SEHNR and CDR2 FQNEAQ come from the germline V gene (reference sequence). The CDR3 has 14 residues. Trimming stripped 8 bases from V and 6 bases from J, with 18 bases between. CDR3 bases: TGTGCCAGCGGATCATCCCGGGGATGGGATACGCAGTATTTT. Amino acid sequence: CASGSSRGWDTQYF.

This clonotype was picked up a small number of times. The DNA of the CDR3 is TGTGCCAGCAGTTTCAATGGGCAGACCAATTCACCCCTCCACTTT. Its protein product is CASSFNGQTNSPLHF. The V and J genes are TRBV12-3 or TRBV12-4 and TRBJ1-6; D is unresolved. CDR3 length: 15 residues. Trimming took off 3 bases at V and 7 bases at J, with 13 bases between the two ends.

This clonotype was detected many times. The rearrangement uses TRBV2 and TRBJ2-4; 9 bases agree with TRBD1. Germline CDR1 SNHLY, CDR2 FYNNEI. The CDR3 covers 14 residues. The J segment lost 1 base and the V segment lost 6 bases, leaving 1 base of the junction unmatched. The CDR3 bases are TGTGCCAGCAGACAGGGGGCTGCCAAAAACATTCAGTACTTC. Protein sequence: CASRQGAAKNIQYF.

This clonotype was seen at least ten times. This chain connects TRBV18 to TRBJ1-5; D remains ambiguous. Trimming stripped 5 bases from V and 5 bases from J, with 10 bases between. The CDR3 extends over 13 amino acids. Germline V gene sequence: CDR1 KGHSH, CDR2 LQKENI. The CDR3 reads CASSTRSDQPQHF. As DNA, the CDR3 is TGTGCCAGCTCAACCCGGAGTGATCAGCCCCAGCATTTT.

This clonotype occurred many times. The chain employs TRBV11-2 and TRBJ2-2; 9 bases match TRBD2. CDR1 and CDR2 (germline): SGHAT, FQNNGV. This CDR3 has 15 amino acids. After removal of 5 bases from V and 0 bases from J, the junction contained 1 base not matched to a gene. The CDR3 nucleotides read TGTGCCAGCAGCCGACTAGCGGCGAACACCGGGGAGCTGTTTTTT. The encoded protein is CASSRLAANTGELFF.

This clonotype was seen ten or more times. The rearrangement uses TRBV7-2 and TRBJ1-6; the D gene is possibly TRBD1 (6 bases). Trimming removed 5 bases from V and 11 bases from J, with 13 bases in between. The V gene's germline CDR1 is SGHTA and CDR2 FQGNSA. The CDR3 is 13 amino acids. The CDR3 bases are TGTGCCAGCAGCCCAGCAGGGGTAGCACCCCTCCACTTT. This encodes CASSPAGVAPLHF.

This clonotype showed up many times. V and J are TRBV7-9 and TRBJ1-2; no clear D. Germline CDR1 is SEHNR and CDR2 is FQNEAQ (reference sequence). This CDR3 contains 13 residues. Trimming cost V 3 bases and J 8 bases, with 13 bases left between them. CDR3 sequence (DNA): TGTGCCAGCAGCTTTGAGGCGGCGGGGGGCTACACCTTC. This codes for CASSFEAAGGYTF.

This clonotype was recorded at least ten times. The CDR3: CASSRRLMPYEQYF. The CDR3 nucleotides are TGTGCCAGCAGCAGGCGTTTGATGCCCTACGAGCAGTACTTC. V is TRBV5-6 and J is TRBJ2-7; D gene unclear. This CDR3 has 14 residues. Trimming took 4 bases from V and 2 from J, leaving 13 bases between them. Germline values: CDR1 SGHDT, CDR2 YYEEEE.

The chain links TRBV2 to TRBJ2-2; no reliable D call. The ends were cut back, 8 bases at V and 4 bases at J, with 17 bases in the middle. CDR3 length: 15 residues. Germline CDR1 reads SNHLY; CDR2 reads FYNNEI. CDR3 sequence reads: CASRYTGLGTGELFF. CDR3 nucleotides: TGTGCCAGCCGGTATACGGGTTTGGGCACCGGGGAGCTGTTTTTT.

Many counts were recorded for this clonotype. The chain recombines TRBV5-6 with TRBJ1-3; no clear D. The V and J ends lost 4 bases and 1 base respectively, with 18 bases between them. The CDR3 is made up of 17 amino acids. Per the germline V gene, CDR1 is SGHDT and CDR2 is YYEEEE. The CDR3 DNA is TGTGCCAGCAGCCACCGGCCGGATCTTCTTTCTGGAAACACCATATATTTT. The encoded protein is CASSHRPDLLSGNTIYF. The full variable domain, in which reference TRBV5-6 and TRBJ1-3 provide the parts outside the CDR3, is DAGVTQSPTHLIKTRGQQVTLRCSPKSGHDTVSWYQQALGQGPQFIFQYYEEEERQRGNFPDRFSGHQFPNYSSELNVNALLLGDSALYLCASSHRPDLLSGNTIYFGEGSWLTVV.

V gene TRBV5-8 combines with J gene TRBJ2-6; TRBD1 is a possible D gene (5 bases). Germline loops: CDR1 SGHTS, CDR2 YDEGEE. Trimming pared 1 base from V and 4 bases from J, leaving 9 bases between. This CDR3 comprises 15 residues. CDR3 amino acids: CASSLSGSGANVLTF. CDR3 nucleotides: TGTGCCAGCAGCTTGTCAGGGTCCGGGGCCAACGTCCTGACTTTC. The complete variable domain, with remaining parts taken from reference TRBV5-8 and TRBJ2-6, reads EAGVTQSPTHLIKTRGQQATLRCSPISGHTSVYWYQQALGLGLQFLLWYDEGEERNRGNFPPRFSGRQFPNYSSELNVNALELEDSALYLCASSLSGSGANVLTFGAGSRLTVL.

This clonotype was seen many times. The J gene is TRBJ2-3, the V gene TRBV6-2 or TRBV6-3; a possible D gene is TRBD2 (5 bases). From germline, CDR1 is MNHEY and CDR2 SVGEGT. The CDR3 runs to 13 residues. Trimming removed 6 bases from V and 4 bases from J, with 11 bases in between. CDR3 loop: CASRLGLADTQYF. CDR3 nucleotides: TGTGCCAGCAGACTAGGTTTAGCAGATACGCAGTATTTT.

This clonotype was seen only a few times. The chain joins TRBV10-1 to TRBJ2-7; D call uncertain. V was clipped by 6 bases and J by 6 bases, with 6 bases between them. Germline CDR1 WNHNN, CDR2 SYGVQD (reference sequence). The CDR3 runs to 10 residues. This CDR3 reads CASRVFEQYF. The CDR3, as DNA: TGCGCCAGCAGGGTGTTCGAGCAGTACTTC.